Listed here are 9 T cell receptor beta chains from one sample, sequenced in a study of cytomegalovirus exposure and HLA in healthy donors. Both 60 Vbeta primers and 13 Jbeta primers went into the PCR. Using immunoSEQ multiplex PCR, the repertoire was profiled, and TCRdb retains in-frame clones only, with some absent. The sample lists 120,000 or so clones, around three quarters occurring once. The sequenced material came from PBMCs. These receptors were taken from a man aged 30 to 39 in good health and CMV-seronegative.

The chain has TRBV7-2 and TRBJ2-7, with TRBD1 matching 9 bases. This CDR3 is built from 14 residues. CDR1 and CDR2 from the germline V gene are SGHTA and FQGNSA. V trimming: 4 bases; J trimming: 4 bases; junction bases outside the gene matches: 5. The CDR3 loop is CASSSPGQGYEQYF. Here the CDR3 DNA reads TGTGCCAGCAGCTCCCCGGGACAGGGATACGAGCAGTACTTC.

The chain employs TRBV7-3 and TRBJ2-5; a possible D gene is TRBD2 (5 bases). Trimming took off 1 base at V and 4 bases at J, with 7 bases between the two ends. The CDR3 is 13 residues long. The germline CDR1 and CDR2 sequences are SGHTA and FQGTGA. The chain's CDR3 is CASSLIGGETQYF. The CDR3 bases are TGTGCCAGCAGCTTAATCGGAGGAGAGACCCAGTACTTC.

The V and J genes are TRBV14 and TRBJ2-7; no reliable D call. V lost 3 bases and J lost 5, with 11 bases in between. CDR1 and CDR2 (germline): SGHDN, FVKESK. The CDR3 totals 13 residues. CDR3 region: CASSHRVAHEQYF. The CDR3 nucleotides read TGTGCCAGCAGCCATCGGGTAGCTCACGAGCAGTACTTC.

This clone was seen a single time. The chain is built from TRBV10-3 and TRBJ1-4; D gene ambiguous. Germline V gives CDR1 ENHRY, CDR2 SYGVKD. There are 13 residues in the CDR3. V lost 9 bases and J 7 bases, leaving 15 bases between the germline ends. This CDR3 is CAIADGRGEKLFF. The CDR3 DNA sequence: TGTGCCATAGCGGACGGTCGGGGTGAAAAACTGTTTTTT.

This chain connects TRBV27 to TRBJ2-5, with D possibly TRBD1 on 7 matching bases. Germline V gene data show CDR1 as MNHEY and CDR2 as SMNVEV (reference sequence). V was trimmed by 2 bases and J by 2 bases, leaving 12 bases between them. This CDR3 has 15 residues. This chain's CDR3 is CASSLARGVQETQYF. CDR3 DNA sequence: TGTGCCAGCAGTTTAGCCAGGGGGGTACAAGAGACCCAGTACTTC.

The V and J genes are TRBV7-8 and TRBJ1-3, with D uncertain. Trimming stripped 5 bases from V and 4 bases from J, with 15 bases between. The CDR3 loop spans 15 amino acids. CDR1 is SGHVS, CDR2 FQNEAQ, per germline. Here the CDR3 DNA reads TGTGCCAGCAGCGATAAGAGGCCAGCGGGAAACACCATATATTTT. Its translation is CASSDKRPAGNTIYF.

The CDR3 here is CASSIDTLSGNTIYF. The CDR3 DNA sequence: TGTGCCAGCAGCATAGACACCCTCTCTGGAAACACCATATATTTT. This chain connects TRBV14 to TRBJ1-3; D is unresolved. Germline V gives CDR1 SGHDN, CDR2 FVKESK. The CDR3 spans 15 residues. Trimming shortened V by 5 bases and J by 0 bases, and 11 bases separated the two germline ends.

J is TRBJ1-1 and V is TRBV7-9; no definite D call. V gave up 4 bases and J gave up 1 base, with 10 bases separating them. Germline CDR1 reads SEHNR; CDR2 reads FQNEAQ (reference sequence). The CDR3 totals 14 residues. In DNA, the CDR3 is TGTGCCAGCAGCTCTTTTATACAGAACACTGAAGCTTTCTTT. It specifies CASSSFIQNTEAFF.

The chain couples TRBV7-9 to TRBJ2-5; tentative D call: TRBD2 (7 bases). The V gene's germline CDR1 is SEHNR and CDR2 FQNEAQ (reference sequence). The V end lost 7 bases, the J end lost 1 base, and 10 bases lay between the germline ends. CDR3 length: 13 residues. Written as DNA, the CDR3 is TGTGCCAGCATTGGGGGGGCCCAAGAGACCCAGTACTTC. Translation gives CASIGGAQETQYF.